This T cell receptor (beta chain) comes out of a study of glioma-infiltrating T cells. Study as a whole: WHO grade II oligodendrogliomas or astrocytomas, plus non-recurrent WHO grade IV glioblastomas, were sampled. Dexamethasone exposure before glioma surgery was limited to six or fewer days.

This clonotype has just one count. Its antigen is undetermined. One junction end does not reproduce the germline sequence, and a read error may be involved. Amplification of TCR alpha and beta CDR3 regions from RNA used iRepertoire nested multiplex PCR. Input was roughly 100-450 ng of tissue mRNA or PBMC total RNA. TCRdb called the multiplex PCR reads again in MiXCR, with one record for every CDR3 protein. The data show about 380,000 distinct CDR3 sequences, about two fifths seen once. The CDR3 runs 15 residues. CDR1 is SEHNR, CDR2 FQNEAQ, per germline (reference sequence). Study-level points and caveats: Shared blood CDR3 signature motifs marked patients with low tissue-blood divergence.

This clonotype originated in a human donor with low-grade glioma or glioblastoma, undergoing nonglioma brain surgery, or in good health (not recorded which). Sample: glioma tissue, nonneoplastic brain tissue, or PBMCs (not recorded which). This chain links TRBV7-9 with TRBJ2-2; 8 bases map to TRBD2. As DNA, the CDR3 is TGCGCCAGCAGCCGGACTAGCAGGAACACCGGGGAGCTGGTTTTT. Translating it yields CASSRTSRNTGELVF.